The clone carrying this T cell receptor beta chain has just one count. This specimen comes from a study of Tregs in tolerant kidney transplant recipients. Measured with immunoSEQ multiplex PCR; TCRdb has only the in-frame clones, and not every one. The sample holds tens of thousands of clones, roughly 98% seen once. Germline V gene lookup returns CDR1 LGHNA and CDR2 YNFKEQ. The CDR3 has 13 amino acids. Trimming left V 0 bases short and J 5 bases short, with 7 bases between. The receptor's source is a human donor who received a combined kidney and bone marrow transplant. The chain employs TRBV4-2 and TRBJ2-5, with a tentative D call TRBD2 (5 bases). This specimen consisted of Tregs from blood, obtained before the transplant. CDR3 sequence (DNA): TGTGCCAGCAGCCAAGAGAGCGGTGAGACCCAGTACTTC. Translation: CASSQESGETQYF.